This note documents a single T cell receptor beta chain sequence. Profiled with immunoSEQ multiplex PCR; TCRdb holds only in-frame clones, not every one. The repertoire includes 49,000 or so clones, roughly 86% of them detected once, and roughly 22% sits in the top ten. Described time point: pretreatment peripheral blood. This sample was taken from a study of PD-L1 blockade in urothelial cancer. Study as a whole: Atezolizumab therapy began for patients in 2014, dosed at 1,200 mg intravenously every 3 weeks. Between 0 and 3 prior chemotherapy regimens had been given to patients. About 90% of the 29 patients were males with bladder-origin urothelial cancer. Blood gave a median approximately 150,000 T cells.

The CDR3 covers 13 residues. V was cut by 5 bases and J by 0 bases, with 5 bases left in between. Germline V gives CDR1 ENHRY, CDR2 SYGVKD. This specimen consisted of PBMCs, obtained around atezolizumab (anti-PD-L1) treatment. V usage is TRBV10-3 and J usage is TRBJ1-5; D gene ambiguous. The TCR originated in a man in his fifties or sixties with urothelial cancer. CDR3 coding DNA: TGTGCCATCAGTCTAGATAGCAATCAGCCCCAGCATTTT. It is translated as CAISLDSNQPQHF.